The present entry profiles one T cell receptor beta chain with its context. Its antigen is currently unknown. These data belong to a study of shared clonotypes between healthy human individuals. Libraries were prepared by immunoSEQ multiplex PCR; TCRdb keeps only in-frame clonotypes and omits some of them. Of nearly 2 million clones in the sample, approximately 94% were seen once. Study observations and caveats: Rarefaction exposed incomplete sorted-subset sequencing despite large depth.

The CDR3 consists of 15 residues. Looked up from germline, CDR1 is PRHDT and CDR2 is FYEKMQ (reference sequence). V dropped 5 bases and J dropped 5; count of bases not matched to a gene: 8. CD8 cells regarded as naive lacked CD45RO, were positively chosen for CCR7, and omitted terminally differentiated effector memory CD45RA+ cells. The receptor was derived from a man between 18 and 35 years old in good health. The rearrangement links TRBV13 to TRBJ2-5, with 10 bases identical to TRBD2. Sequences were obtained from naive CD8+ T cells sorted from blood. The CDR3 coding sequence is TGTGCCAGCAGCCCCTCTAGCGGGAGCGGCGAGACCCAGTACTTC. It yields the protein CASSPSSGSGETQYF.